Sequencing of this TCR beta chain was carried out in a study of blood T cells in healthy people across ages. The CDR3 is made up of 14 amino acids. Germline CDR1 is SQVTM and CDR2 is ANQGSEA. V was trimmed by 7 bases and J by 1 base, leaving 16 bases between them. Every participating donor contributed about 10 milliliters of peripheral blood through a draw. A second PCR of 7 to 11 cycles used a sample-barcoded 5' primer and a J-beta primer mix. TCRdb re-derived calls from the 5' RACE reads in MiXCR, one entry per CDR3 protein. The data contain approximately 940,000 distinct CDR3 sequences, roughly 43% of them seen just once; the ten biggest clones take up over 10%.

The gene calls are TRBV29-1 and TRBJ1-1, with a weak D call TRBD1 (5 bases). The TCR originated in a young man in good health. The sample was blood. The CDR3 coding sequence is TGCAGCGGCGGAGGGACGGACAAGAACACTGAAGCTTTCTTT. This translates into CSGGGTDKNTEAFF.